Only a few counts were recorded for the clone carrying this T cell receptor beta chain. The antigen remains undetermined. V was trimmed by 0 bases and J by 6 bases, leaving 18 bases between them. Germline assignment: CDR1 SGHKS and CDR2 YYEKEE (reference sequence). The CDR3 has 16 residues. With a J-beta primer mix and a sample-barcoded 5' primer, a second PCR ran 7 to 11 cycles. Tags on each cDNA molecule came from a template-switch adaptor with 12 random nucleotides. Each CDR3 protein gets one entry after TCRdb re-called the 5' RACE reads with MiXCR. The table shows approximately 1,000,000 distinct CDR3 sequences, with more than 30% occurring only once. Roughly 10 milliliters of peripheral blood were drawn from each donor into EDTA-treated tubes. The record originates from a study of blood T cells in healthy people across ages. Study-level points and caveats: In older individuals, TCR beta diversity per million T cells was lower, falling roughly linearly with age.

This sequence joins TRBV5-5 and TRBJ1-1, with D unclear. The sample was blood. This TCR was recovered from a man between 18 and 35 years old in good health. Here the CDR3 DNA reads TGTGCCAGCAGCTTGGTTGGAGGGTCTCTAAAGGCTGAAGCTTTCTTT. It encodes CASSLVGGSLKAEAFF.